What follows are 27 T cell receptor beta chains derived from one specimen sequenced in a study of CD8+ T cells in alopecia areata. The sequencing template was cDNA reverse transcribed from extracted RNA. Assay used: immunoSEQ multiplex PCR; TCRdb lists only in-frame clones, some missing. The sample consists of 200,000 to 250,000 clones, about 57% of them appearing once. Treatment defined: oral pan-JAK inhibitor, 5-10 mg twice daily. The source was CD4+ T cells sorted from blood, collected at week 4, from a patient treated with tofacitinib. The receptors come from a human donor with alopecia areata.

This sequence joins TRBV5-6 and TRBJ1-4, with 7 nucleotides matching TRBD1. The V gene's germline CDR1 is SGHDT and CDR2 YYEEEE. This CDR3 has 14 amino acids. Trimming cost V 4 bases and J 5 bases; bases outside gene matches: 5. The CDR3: CASSTGQLNEKLFF. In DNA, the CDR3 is TGTGCCAGCAGCACGGGACAGTTAAATGAAAAACTGTTTTTT.

The CDR3 reads CASSESKTRGAGELFF. CDR3 coding DNA: TGTGCCAGCAGTGAATCCAAAACTCGGGGTGCCGGGGAGCTGTTTTTT. V gene TRBV25-1 combines with J gene TRBJ2-2; D is possibly TRBD2 (5 bases). Germline V gene lookup returns CDR1 MGHDK and CDR2 SYGVNS. CDR3 size: 16 residues. Between the trimmed V and J ends, which lost 1 base and 6 bases, there was a span of 15 bases.

The CDR3 reads CSVGLRWGNYEQYF. The DNA for the CDR3 is TGCAGCGTTGGGTTGCGGTGGGGGAACTACGAGCAGTACTTC. The gene calls are TRBV29-1 and TRBJ2-7; D could derive from TRBD1 or TRBD2 (5 bases each). Trimming took off 4 bases at V and 3 bases at J, with 16 bases between the two ends. This CDR3 contains 14 residues. Germline CDR1 reads SQVTM; CDR2 reads ANQGSEA.

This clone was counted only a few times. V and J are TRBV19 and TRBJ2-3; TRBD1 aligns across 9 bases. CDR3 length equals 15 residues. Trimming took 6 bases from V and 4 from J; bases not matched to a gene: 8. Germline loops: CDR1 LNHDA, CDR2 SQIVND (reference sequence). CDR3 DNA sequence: TGTGCCAGTAGCCCCCGGGACAGGGTCGCAGATACGCAGTATTTT. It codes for CASSPRDRVADTQYF.

For the CDR3, the DNA is TGTGCCACCAGCACCCAGGGGGGAGCCAAAAACATTCAGTACTTC. Translation gives CATSTQGGAKNIQYF. J is TRBJ2-4 and V is TRBV15; a possible D gene is TRBD1 (7 bases). Between the trimmed V and J ends, which lost 4 bases and 0 bases, there was a span of 10 bases. Germline V gene data show CDR1 as LNHNV and CDR2 as YYDKDF (reference sequence). The CDR3 contains 15 residues.

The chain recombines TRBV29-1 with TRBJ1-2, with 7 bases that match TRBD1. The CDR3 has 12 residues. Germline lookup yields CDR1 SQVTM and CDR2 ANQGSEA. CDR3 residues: CSAEGQTYGYTF. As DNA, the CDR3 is TGCAGTGCGGAGGGACAGACCTATGGCTACACCTTC.

The CDR3 nucleotides read TGCGCCAGCAGCCGACAGGGGAAAAACACCGGGGAGCTGTTTTTT. This codes for CASSRQGKNTGELFF. The chain uses TRBV5-1 and TRBJ2-2, with 8 bases fitting TRBD1. The CDR3 has 15 amino acids. Unmatched junction bases numbered 4, after V lost 4 bases and J lost 2 bases. In germline, CDR1 is SGHRS, CDR2 YFSETQ.

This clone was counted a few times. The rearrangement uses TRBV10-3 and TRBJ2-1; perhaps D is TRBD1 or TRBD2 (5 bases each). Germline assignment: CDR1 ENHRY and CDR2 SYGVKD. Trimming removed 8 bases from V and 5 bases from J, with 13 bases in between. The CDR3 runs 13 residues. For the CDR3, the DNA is TGTGCCATCCACCGGGACGTCAACAATGAGCAGTTCTTC. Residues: CAIHRDVNNEQFF.

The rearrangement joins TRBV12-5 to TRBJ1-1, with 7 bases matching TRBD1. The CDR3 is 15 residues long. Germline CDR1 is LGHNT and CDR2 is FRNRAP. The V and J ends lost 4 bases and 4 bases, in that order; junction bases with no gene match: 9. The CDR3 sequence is CASGWASSGGTEAFF. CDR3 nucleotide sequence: TGTGCTAGTGGTTGGGCCTCATCAGGGGGCACTGAAGCTTTCTTT.

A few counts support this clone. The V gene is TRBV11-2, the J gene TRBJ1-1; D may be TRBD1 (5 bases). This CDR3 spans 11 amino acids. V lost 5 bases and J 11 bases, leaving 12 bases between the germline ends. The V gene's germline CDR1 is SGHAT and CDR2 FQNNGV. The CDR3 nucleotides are TGTGCCAGCAGCCCCGGGACGGGCGCTTTCTTT. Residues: CASSPGTGAFF.

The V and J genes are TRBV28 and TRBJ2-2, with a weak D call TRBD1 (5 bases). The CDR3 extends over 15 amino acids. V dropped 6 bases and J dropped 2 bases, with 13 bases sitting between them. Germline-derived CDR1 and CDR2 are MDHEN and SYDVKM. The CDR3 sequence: CASSMWTPNTGELFF. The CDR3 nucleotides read TGTGCCAGCAGCATGTGGACACCTAACACCGGGGAGCTGTTTTTT.

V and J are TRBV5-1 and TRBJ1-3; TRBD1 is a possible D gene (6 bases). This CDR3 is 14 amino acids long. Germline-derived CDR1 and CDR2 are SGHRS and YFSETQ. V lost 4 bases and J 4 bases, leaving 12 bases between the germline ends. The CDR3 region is CASSEQGWGNTIYF. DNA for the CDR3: TGCGCCAGCAGCGAACAGGGCTGGGGAAACACCATATATTTT.

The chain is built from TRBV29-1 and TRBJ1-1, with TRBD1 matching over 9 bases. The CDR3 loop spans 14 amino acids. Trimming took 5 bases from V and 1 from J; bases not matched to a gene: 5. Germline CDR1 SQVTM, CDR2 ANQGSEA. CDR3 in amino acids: CSVKGGQGNTEAFF. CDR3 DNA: TGCAGCGTTAAGGGGGGACAGGGGAACACTGAAGCTTTCTTT.

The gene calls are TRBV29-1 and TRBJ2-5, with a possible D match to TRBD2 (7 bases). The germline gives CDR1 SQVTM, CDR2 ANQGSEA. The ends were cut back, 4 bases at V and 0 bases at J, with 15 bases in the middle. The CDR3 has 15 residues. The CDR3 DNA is TGCAGCGTTGTTAGGGGGGGAACATACCAAGAGACCCAGTACTTC. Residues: CSVVRGGTYQETQYF.

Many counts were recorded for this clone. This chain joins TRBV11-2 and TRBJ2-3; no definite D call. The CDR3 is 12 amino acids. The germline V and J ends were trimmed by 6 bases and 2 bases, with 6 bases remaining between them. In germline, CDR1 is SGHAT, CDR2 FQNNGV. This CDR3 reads CASSESTDTQYF. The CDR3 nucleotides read TGTGCCAGCAGTGAATCCACAGATACGCAGTATTTT.

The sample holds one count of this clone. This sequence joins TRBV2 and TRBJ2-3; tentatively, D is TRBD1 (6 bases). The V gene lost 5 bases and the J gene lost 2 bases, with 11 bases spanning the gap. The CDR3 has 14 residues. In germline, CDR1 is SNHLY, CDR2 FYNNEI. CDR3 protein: CASSLGQHTDTQYF. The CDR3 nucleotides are TGTGCCAGCAGTCTCGGACAGCACACAGATACGCAGTATTTT.

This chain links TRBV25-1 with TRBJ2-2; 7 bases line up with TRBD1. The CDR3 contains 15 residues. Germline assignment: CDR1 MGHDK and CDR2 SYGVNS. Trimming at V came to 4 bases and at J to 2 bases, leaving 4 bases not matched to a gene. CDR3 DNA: TGTGCCAGCAGTGCACAGGGGAGTAACACCGGGGAGCTGTTTTTT. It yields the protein CASSAQGSNTGELFF.

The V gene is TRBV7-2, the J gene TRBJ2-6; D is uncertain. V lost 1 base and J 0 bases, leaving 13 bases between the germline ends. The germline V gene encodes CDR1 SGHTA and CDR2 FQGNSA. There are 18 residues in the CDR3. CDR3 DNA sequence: TGTGCCAGCAGCTTAGACTTTCTCTGGCGCTCTGGGGCCAACGTCCTGACTTTC. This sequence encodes CASSLDFLWRSGANVLTF.

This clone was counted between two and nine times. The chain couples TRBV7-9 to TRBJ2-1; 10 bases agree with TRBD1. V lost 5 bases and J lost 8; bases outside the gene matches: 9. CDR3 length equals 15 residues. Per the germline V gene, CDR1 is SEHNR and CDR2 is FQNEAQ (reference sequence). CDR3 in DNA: TGTGCCAGCAGCCCGGAGGGACAGGGGTCAGATGAGCAGTTCTTC. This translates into CASSPEGQGSDEQFF.

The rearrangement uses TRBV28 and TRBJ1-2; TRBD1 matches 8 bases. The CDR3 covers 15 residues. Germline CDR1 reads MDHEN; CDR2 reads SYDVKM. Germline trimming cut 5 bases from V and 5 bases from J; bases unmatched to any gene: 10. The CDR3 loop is CASSARRGRGYGYTF. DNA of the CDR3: TGTGCCAGCAGTGCCCGCAGGGGGCGCGGGTATGGCTACACCTTC.

Written as DNA, the CDR3 is TGTGCTAGTGGTTTGGTTACGGGCCCCGGGACAGGGGGCAATGAGCAGTTCTTC. It codes for CASGLVTGPGTGGNEQFF. The chain employs TRBV12-5 and TRBJ2-1, with 11 bases lining up with TRBD1. V was clipped by 0 bases and J by 6 bases; unmatched bases: 10. Germline-derived CDR1 and CDR2 are LGHNT and FRNRAP. The length of the CDR3 is 18 residues.

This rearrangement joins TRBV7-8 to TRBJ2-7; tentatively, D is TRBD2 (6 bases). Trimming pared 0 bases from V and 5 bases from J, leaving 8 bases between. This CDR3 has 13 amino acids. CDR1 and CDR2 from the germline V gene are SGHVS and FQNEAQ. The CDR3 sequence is CASSLAGGNEQYF. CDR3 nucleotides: TGTGCCAGCAGCTTAGCGGGGGGTAACGAGCAGTACTTC. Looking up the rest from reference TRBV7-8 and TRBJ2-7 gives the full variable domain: GAGVSQSPRYKVAKRGQDVALRCDPISGHVSLFWYQQALGQGPEFLTYFQNEAQLDKSGLPSDRFFAERPEGSVSTLKIQRTQQEDSAVYLCASSLAGGNEQYFGPGTRLTVT.

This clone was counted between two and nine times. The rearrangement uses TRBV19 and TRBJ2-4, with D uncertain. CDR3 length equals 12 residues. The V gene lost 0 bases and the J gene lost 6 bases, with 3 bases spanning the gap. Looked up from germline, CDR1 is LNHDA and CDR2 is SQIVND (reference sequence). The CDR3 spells CASSIEGNIQYF. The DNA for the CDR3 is TGTGCCAGTAGTATAGAAGGAAACATTCAGTACTTC.

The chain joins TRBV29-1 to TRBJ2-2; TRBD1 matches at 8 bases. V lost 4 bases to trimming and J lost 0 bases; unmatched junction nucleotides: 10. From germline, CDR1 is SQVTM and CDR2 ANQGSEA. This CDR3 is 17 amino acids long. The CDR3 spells CSVVPGTGHPNTGELFF. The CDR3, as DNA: TGCAGCGTTGTTCCTGGGACAGGACACCCGAACACCGGGGAGCTGTTTTTT.

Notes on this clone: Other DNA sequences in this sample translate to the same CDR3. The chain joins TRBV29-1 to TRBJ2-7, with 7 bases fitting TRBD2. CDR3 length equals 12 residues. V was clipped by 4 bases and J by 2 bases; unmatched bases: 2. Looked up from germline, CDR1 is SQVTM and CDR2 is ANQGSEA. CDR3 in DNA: TGCAGCGTTGGGGGAGGGACCTACGAGCAGTACTTC. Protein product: CSVGGGTYEQYF.

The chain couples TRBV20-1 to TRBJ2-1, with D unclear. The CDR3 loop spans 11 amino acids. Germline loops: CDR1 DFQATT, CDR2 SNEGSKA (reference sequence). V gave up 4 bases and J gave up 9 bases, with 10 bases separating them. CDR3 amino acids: CSAIRGVEQFF. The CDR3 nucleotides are TGCAGTGCTATAAGAGGTGTTGAGCAGTTCTTC.

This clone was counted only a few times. The CDR3 sequence: CASSLSGAPSYEQYF. CDR3 nucleotide sequence: TGTGCCAGCAGCTTAAGTGGCGCCCCTTCCTACGAGCAGTACTTC. The chain employs TRBV7-9 and TRBJ2-7; D remains unclear. V was shortened by 2 bases and J by 1 base, with 12 bases between the two germline ends. The CDR3 loop spans 15 amino acids. Per the germline V gene, CDR1 is SEHNR and CDR2 is FQNEAQ (reference sequence).